This is a list of T cell receptor beta chains from one sample in a study of siplizumab effects on memory and regulatory T cells. Sequencing was performed with immunoSEQ multiplex PCR; in TCRdb, only in-frame clones are kept and a portion is missing. The sample shows some 120,000 clones, over 85% of them seen only once. Sequencing was performed on non-Treg CD4+ T cells sorted from blood. The receptor set was obtained from a human donor in good health. CDR3s leave out the opening cysteine and the closing phenylalanine or tryptophan. Each record gives: J gene, V gene, CDR3 protein.

>TRBJ2-3|TRBV11-3
ASSLKGQGGGDTQY
>TRBJ2-7|TRBV18
ASSPPGSSEQY
>TRBJ1-6|TRBV25-1
ASSARDRRSSPLH
>TRBJ1-3|TRBV11-2
ASSLETNSISGNTIY
>TRBJ2-1|TRBV18
ASSASTGYEQF
>TRBJ1-1|TRBV4-2
ASSPEVAVNTEAF
>TRBJ2-7|TRBV18
ASSPGGQTFYEQY
>TRBJ2-5|TRBV6-5
ASRRRGGGETQY
>TRBJ1-2|TRBV14
ASSQGKGNYGYT
>TRBJ1-1|TRBV5-1
ASSLSRTLGDTEAF
>TRBJ1-6|TRBV7-2
ASSHRETNSPLH
>TRBJ2-3|TRBV27
ASSLSGRAHPLTDTQY
>TRBJ2-1|TRBV9
ASSTGTSNEQF
>TRBJ1-1|TRBV15
ATSRGDRGSAF
>TRBJ1-3|TRBV18
ASSPTPGPRGNTIY
>TRBJ2-3|TRBV25-1
ASSRRGIGKGTDTQY
>TRBJ1-5|TRBV7-9
ASSFSQQPQH
>TRBJ1-2|TRBV19
ATAGQLLGYT
>TRBJ1-4|TRBV18
ASSPRGSNEKLF
>TRBJ1-4|TRBV7-9
ASSLKGTRSYQLEKLF
>TRBJ2-7|TRBV10-3
AISPRSGGSYEQY
>TRBJ1-2|TRBV20-1
SAPENYGYT
>TRBJ2-3|TRBV2
ASSPGAGGTDTQY
>TRBJ1-1|TRBV11-3
ASSLGQGRGNTEAF
>TRBJ2-7|TRBV6-6
ASSYSKGVHEQY
>TRBJ1-2|TRBV30
AWDPGQGHYGYT
>TRBJ2-2|TRBV5-6
ASSFGTGGTGELF
>TRBJ1-4|TRBV9
ASSVALAEKLF
>TRBJ2-5|TRBV10-3
AISESSPETQY
>TRBJ2-2|TRBV5-1
ASSLEPGGLTGELF